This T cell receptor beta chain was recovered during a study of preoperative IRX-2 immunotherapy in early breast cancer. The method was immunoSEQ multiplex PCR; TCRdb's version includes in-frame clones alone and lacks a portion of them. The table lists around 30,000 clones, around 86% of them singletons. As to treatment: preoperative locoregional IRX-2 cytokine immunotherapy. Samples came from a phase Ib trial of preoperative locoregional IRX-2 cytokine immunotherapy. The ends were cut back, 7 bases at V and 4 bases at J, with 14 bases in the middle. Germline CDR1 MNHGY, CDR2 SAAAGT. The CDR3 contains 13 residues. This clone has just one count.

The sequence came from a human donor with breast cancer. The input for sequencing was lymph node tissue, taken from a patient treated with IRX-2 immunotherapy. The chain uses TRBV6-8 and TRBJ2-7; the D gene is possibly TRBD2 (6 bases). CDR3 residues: CASMTTSGYEQYF. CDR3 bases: TGTGCCAGCATGACGACCAGCGGGTACGAGCAGTACTTC.